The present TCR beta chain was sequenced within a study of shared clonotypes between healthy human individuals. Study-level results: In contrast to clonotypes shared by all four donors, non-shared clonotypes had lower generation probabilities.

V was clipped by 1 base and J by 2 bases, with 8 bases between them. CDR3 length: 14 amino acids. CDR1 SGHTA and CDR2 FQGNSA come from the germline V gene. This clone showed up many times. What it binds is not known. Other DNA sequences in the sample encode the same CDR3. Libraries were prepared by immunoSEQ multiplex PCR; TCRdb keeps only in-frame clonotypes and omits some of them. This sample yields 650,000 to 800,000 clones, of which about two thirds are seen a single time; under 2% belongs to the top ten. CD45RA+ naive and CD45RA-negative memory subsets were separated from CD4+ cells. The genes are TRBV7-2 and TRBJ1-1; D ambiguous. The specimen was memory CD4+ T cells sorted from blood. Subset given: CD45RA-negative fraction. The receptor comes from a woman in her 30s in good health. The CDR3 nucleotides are TGTGCCAGCAGCTTAGGGGGTTTCAACACTGAAGCTTTCTTT. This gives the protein CASSLGGFNTEAFF.